Listed below are T cell receptor beta chains from one sample, sequenced in a study of chemoradiotherapy in HPV16-positive cancers. Method: immunoSEQ multiplex PCR; TCRdb's copy keeps in-frame clones and lacks some. The table has 320 or so clones, 87% seen once. The material sequenced was tumor tissue, taken from a patient who underwent chemoradiotherapy. Receptor source: a human donor with HPV-associated anogenital cancer. The CDR3 runs from the conserved cysteine through the conserved F or W. A D gene is named only where the DNA matches it firmly. Clone size appears in some rows only: once, few, many, or a class for an expanded clone.

clone size | J gene | D gene | V gene | CDR3 DNA | CDR3 protein
- | TRBJ2-7 | - | TRBV10-3 | TGTGCCACCCCGGGACCAAAATCCGAGCAGTACTTC | CATPGPKSEQYF
- | TRBJ1-5 | - | TRBV7-2 | TGTGCCAGCAGCTTAGAGCAGGGGAGGAATCAGCCCCAGCATTTT | CASSLEQGRNQPQHF
- | TRBJ2-5 | - | TRBV7-7 | TGTGCTAGCAGCTTACTTGGGAAACAAGAGACCCAGTACTTC | CASSLLGKQETQYF
- | TRBJ1-1 | - | TRBV30 | TGTGCCAGGGAACAAAGGGGGACTTACACTGAAGCTTTCTTT | CAREQRGTYTEAFF
- | TRBJ2-6 | - | TRBV7-7 | TGTGCCAGCAGCCAGGCGGGGCCACAAAGTCGGGCCAACGTCCTGACTTTC | CASSQAGPQSRANVLTF
- | TRBJ2-7 | - | TRBV19 | TGTGCCAGTACCCTCTCGTCATCGGGGGCAGGGGGAAGAGGTTACGAGCAGTACTTC | CASTLSSSGAGGRGYEQYF
few | TRBJ1-1 | TRBD1 | TRBV6-6 | TGTGCCAGCAGTATAGGACAGGTGAGGAACACTGAAGCTTTCTTT | CASSIGQVRNTEAFF
- | TRBJ2-2 | - | TRBV10-3 | TGTGCCATCACGACCGGACCCGGGGAGCTGTTTTTT | CAITTGPGELFF
- | TRBJ2-1 | - | TRBV27 | TGTGCCAGCAGTCCCTTAGCGCAGTCCTACAATGAGCAGTTCTTC | CASSPLAQSYNEQFF
- | TRBJ2-2 | - | TRBV6-6 | TGTGCCAGCAGCCAAATGGGGGGAGACACCGGGGAGCTGTTTTTT | CASSQMGGDTGELFF
- | TRBJ1-3 | - | TRBV5-4 | TGTGCCAGCAGCTTGGAACCCGGCTCTGGAAACACCATATATTTT | CASSLEPGSGNTIYF
- | TRBJ1-1 | - | TRBV6-1 | TGTGCCAGCAGCGCCGGTCGGATGAACACTGAAGCTTTCTTT | CASSAGRMNTEAFF
- | TRBJ2-1 | TRBD1 | TRBV28 | TGTGCCAGCAGTTTAACCGGGACAGGGAGATACAATGAGCAGTTCTTC | CASSLTGTGRYNEQFF
once | TRBJ1-2 | - | TRBV5-5 | TGTGCCAGCAGCTTGGCCAGGGATTTACATGGCTACACCTTC | CASSLARDLHGYTF
- | TRBJ2-3 | TRBD2 | TRBV4-2 | TGTGCCAGCAGCCAAGATATCGGGGGACTAGACGTCCGAGATACGCAGTATTTT | CASSQDIGGLDVRDTQYF
- | TRBJ1-1 | - | TRBV29-1 | TGCAGCGTTGTAAGTTTCGCTGAAGCTTTCTTT | CSVVSFAEAFF
- | TRBJ1-2 | - | TRBV19 | TGTGCCAGTAACCCCGGACGGGGCTATGGCTACACCTTC | CASNPGRGYGYTF
- | TRBJ1-1 | - | TRBV30 | TGTGCCTGGAGTGTACGAAGGGGGGCTGAAGCTTTCTTT | CAWSVRRGAEAFF
- | TRBJ2-3 | TRBD2 | TRBV7-8 | TGTGCCAGCAGTCAGCGGAGGGGCGGGGGGGCGACAGATACGCAGTATTTT | CASSQRRGGGATDTQYF
- | TRBJ1-2 | - | TRBV5-4 | TGTGCCAGCAGTGGTAAGCCGACCTATGGCTACACCTTC | CASSGKPTYGYTF
- | TRBJ2-1 | - | TRBV2 | TGTGCCAGCACCCTCTACAATGAGCAGTTCTTC | CASTLYNEQFF
- | TRBJ2-1 | TRBD2 | TRBV6-5 | TGTGCCAGCAGTTTCTCTACTAGCGGGAGGGCTAGTGAGCAGTTCTTC | CASSFSTSGRASEQFF
once | TRBJ2-7 | - | TRBV20-1 | TGCAGTGCCGACAGCTCCTACGAGCAGTACTTC | CSADSSYEQYF
- | TRBJ2-7 | - | TRBV5-1 | TGCGCCAGCAGCTTGAATTTGGGGTCTTCCTACGAGCAGTACTTC | CASSLNLGSSYEQYF
- | TRBJ1-5 | TRBD1 | TRBV28 | TGTGCCAGCAAGGGACAGTACAATCAGCCCCAGCATTTT | CASKGQYNQPQHF
- | TRBJ2-7 | TRBD2 | TRBV5-8 | TGTGCCAGCAGCTTTCTACTTAGGACTAGCGCAACCTACGAGCAGTACTTC | CASSFLLRTSATYEQYF
- | TRBJ2-3 | - | TRBV4-1 | TGCGCCAGCAGCCAAGACAGAAACACAGATACGCAGTATTTT | CASSQDRNTDTQYF
- | TRBJ1-2 | - | TRBV7-9 | TGTGCCAGCAGCTTACGGGGCTATGGCTACACCTTC | CASSLRGYGYTF
- | TRBJ1-1 | - | TRBV5-8 | TGTGCCAGCAGCTTTATCGGCGGGGTGAACACTGAAGCTTTCTTT | CASSFIGGVNTEAFF
- | TRBJ1-6 | - | TRBV5-6 | TGTGCCAGCAGCTTGGTCCCAAGGAATTCACCCCTCCACTTT | CASSLVPRNSPLHF
- | TRBJ2-7 | TRBD2 | TRBV4-1 | TGCGCCAGCAGCCAAGTCTCTAGCGGGGTCTACGAGCAGTACTTC | CASSQVSSGVYEQYF
- | TRBJ2-3 | - | TRBV6-4 | TGTGCCAGCAGTGACTCGAATAGTGGAGTAGATACGCAGTATTTT | CASSDSNSGVDTQYF
- | TRBJ1-6 | TRBD1 | TRBV6-1 | TGTGCCAGCAGTGTCGGGACAGATAATTCACCCCTCCACTTT | CASSVGTDNSPLHF
- | TRBJ1-2 | - | TRBV29-1 | TGCAGCGTTGAAGATCAGAGGGATGGCTACACCTTC | CSVEDQRDGYTF
- | TRBJ1-4 | TRBD1 | TRBV5-1 | TGCGCCAGCAGCTGGGACAGGGTGTCAACTAATGAAAAACTGTTTTTT | CASSWDRVSTNEKLFF
- | TRBJ1-6 | - | TRBV7-9 | TGTGCCAGCAGCAGAAGTCAGGGTTCCTCACCCCTCCACTTT | CASSRSQGSSPLHF
- | TRBJ1-1 | TRBD1 | TRBV7-9 | TGTGCCAGCAGCTTACCGACAACGGGACAGGGGAACACTGAAGCTTTCTTT | CASSLPTTGQGNTEAFF
- | TRBJ1-5 | TRBD1 | TRBV13 | TGTGCCAGCAGTCAAGCAAGGACAGGTAGCGTCTGGCGTCAGCCCCAGCATTTT | CASSQARTGSVWRQPQHF
- | TRBJ2-3 | - | TRBV14 | TGTGCCAGCAGCCGGACAGGAGGGGGAGATACGCAGTATTTT | CASSRTGGGDTQYF
- | TRBJ1-1 | - | TRBV13 | TGTGCCAGCAGCTTCGAGAGCCAGCCAAACACTGAAGCTTTCTTT | CASSFESQPNTEAFF
- | TRBJ1-1 | - | TRBV25-1 | TGTGCCAGCAGTGACGGCCAGGTAGTGAACACTGAAGCTTTCTTT | CASSDGQVVNTEAFF
- | TRBJ2-1 | TRBD2 | TRBV27 | TGTGCCAGCAGGCCACTAGCGGCCGGGTACAATGAGCAGTTCTTC | CASRPLAAGYNEQFF
- | TRBJ2-7 | - | TRBV2 | TGTGCCACCAAAACGGACGGATACGAGCAGTACTTC | CATKTDGYEQYF
few | TRBJ1-2 | TRBD1 | TRBV19 | TGTGCCAGTATCCTACGGCCGCCGGGGACAGGGGGCGCCGGTAGCTATGGCTACACCTTC | CASILRPPGTGGAGSYGYTF
- | TRBJ2-1 | TRBD2 | TRBV27 | TGTGCCAGCAGCCGGGGACTAGCGGGGAACAATGAGCAGTTCTTC | CASSRGLAGNNEQFF
once | TRBJ1-2 | - | TRBV25-1 | TGTGCCAGCAGGGAAAGATTCAGGGTAGGAAACTATGGCTACACCTTC | CASRERFRVGNYGYTF
- | TRBJ1-3 | TRBD1 | TRBV5-1 | TGCGCCAGCAGTCCGACCACAGGGGGCTCTGGAAACACCATATATTTT | CASSPTTGGSGNTIYF
- | TRBJ1-5 | - | TRBV6-1 | TGTGCCACCGCGGACGGCGATAGCAATCAGCCCCAGCATTTT | CATADGDSNQPQHF
- | TRBJ1-3 | - | TRBV18 | TGTGCCAGCTCACCACCGGCCTCCCGAAACACCATATATTTT | CASSPPASRNTIYF
- | TRBJ2-2 | TRBD1 | TRBV28 | TGTGCCAGCAGTTTAGCATGGGACAGGGAATTCACCGGGGAGCTGTTTTTT | CASSLAWDREFTGELFF
few | TRBJ1-1 | - | TRBV4-2 | TGTGCCAGCAGCCAAGAGTTCGGCACTGAAGCTTTCTTT | CASSQEFGTEAFF
- | TRBJ1-1 | TRBD1 | TRBV7-9 | TGTGCCAGCAGAGCGACAGGGATTACTGAAGCTTTCTTT | CASRATGITEAFF
- | TRBJ2-3 | - | TRBV30 | TGTGCCTGGAGCCTGGAGGGTGGAGATACGCAGTATTTT | CAWSLEGGDTQYF
- | TRBJ1-6 | TRBD1 | TRBV6-1 | TGTGCCAGCAGTGGACGGACAGGTTTTAGTAATTCACCCCTCCACTTT | CASSGRTGFSNSPLHF